The next 30 T cell receptor beta chains were all read from a single sample in a study of cytomegalovirus exposure and HLA in healthy donors. It was with 60 Vbeta and 13 Jbeta primers that the PCR ran. Using immunoSEQ multiplex PCR, the repertoire was profiled, and TCRdb retains in-frame clones only, with some absent. The table lists around 130,000 clones, about 8.5% of them singletons. The sequencing sample was made of PBMCs. These receptors originate from a man aged 40-50 years in good health and CMV-seronegative.

The V gene is TRBV5-1, the J gene TRBJ1-1; 7 bases align to TRBD1. CDR1 is SGHRS, CDR2 YFSETQ, per germline. This CDR3 contains 14 residues. The junction had 7 bases not matched to a gene; V was cut back by 4 bases and J by 4 bases. The DNA of the CDR3 is TGCGCCAGCAGCCAACAACAGGGGATCACTGAAGCTTTCTTT. Translation gives CASSQQQGITEAFF.

V gene TRBV5-1 combines with J gene TRBJ1-1; D not certain. Germline loops: CDR1 SGHRS, CDR2 YFSETQ. V lost 5 bases and J lost 0, with 11 bases in between. CDR3 length equals 14 residues. CDR3 residues: CASSLDGVNTEAFF. The CDR3 nucleotides read TGCGCCAGCAGTCTTGACGGGGTGAACACTGAAGCTTTCTTT.

This clone has only a few counts. The gene calls are TRBV4-1 and TRBJ2-5; D possibly corresponds to TRBD2 (6 bases). Germline loops: CDR1 MGHRA, CDR2 YSYEKL. The CDR3 is made up of 14 amino acids. Trimming shortened V by 4 bases and J by 3 bases, and 12 bases separated the two germline ends. The CDR3 spells CASSRGEREETQYF. CDR3 DNA: TGCGCCAGCAGCCGGGGGGAAAGGGAAGAGACCCAGTACTTC.

The rearrangement joins TRBV10-1 to TRBJ1-2, with 7 bases aligning to TRBD1. V was clipped by 11 bases and J by 4 bases; unmatched bases: 10. Germline loops: CDR1 WNHNN, CDR2 SYGVQD (reference sequence). This CDR3 spans 13 amino acids. As DNA, the CDR3 is TGCGCCTTCCCGAGGGGACAGAGCTATGGCTACACCTTC. Translation gives CAFPRGQSYGYTF.

V is TRBV6-5 and J is TRBJ1-1, with 8 bases that match TRBD1. The germline CDR1 and CDR2 sequences are MNHEY and SVGAGI. This CDR3 contains 14 residues. V shed 6 bases, J shed 5 bases, and the junction held 8 bases outside the gene matches. CDR3 sequence (DNA): TGTGCCAGCAGCCAGGACAGGGATTATACTGAAGCTTTCTTT. Residues: CASSQDRDYTEAFF.

The chain combines TRBV5-1 with TRBJ2-5, with 8 bases that match TRBD2. The CDR3 is 15 residues long. Germline V gene data show CDR1 as SGHRS and CDR2 as YFSETQ. The V segment lost 1 base and the J segment 4 bases; nucleotides outside the gene matches: 6. As DNA, the CDR3 is TGCGCCAGCAGCTTGTCCAGCGGGGGTCGAGAGACCCAGTACTTC. Translation: CASSLSSGGRETQYF.

Only a few counts were recorded for this clone. V and J are TRBV11-1 and TRBJ2-3, with a tentative D call TRBD2 (6 bases). Germline values: CDR1 SGHAT, CDR2 FQDESV (reference sequence). The V end was cut by 5 bases, the J end by 4 bases, with 16 bases between. There are 15 residues in the CDR3. The CDR3 region has the DNA TGTGCCAGCAGCCTGACTACGGGGGTGGCAGATACGCAGTATTTT. This gives the protein CASSLTTGVADTQYF. Full variable domain (rest looked up from reference TRBV11-1 and TRBJ2-3): EAEVAQSPRYKITEKSQAVAFWCDPISGHATLYWYRQILGQGPELLVQFQDESVVDDSQLPKDRFSAERLKGVDSTLKIQPAELGDSAMYLCASSLTTGVADTQYFGPGTRLTVL.

In this sample, this clone turned up a few times. The V call is TRBV11-2, the J call TRBJ1-5; D call uncertain. CDR1 is SGHAT and CDR2 is FQNNGV in the germline V gene. The CDR3 length is 13 residues. The V end was cut by 1 base, the J end by 9 bases, with 10 bases between. CDR3 sequence reads: CASSLGGDRPQHF. CDR3 sequence (DNA): TGTGCCAGCAGCTTAGGTGGAGATCGGCCCCAGCATTTT.

The chain joins TRBV19 to TRBJ1-6, with D tentatively TRBD1 (6 bases). V dropped 5 bases and J dropped 10 bases, with 9 bases sitting between them. Germline-derived CDR1 and CDR2 are LNHDA and SQIVND (reference sequence). The CDR3 length is 12 residues. CDR3 sequence (DNA): TGTGCCAGTAGTTCGGGACACTCACCCCTCCACTTT. Protein: CASSSGHSPLHF.

This clone appeared a few times. The rearrangement links TRBV4-3 to TRBJ2-5; a possible D gene is TRBD2 (6 bases). The CDR3 has 15 residues. Trimming stripped 0 bases from V and 5 bases from J, with 13 bases between. Per the germline V gene, CDR1 is LGHNA and CDR2 is YSLEER. The CDR3 coding sequence is TGCGCCAGCAGCCAAGAGGGGCGGAGGGCCGAGACCCAGTACTTC. It codes for CASSQEGRRAETQYF.

The chain uses TRBV10-3 and TRBJ1-1; D is uncertain. CDR1 is ENHRY and CDR2 is SYGVKD in the germline V gene. CDR3 length: 14 amino acids. The ends were cut back, 0 bases at V and 1 base at J, with 6 bases in the middle. The CDR3 coding sequence is TGTGCCATCAGTGAGTCGAACAGGAACACTGAAGCTTTCTTT. Translated, it gives CAISESNRNTEAFF.

A few counts support this clone. The chain links TRBV30 to TRBJ2-7, with a possible D match to TRBD1 (6 bases). The germline CDR1 and CDR2 sequences are GTSNPN and SVGIG (reference sequence). The CDR3 extends over 12 amino acids. The CDR3 DNA sequence: TGTGCATGGGGGCGGGTCTCCTACGAGCAGTACTTC. Its protein product is CAWGRVSYEQYF.

The chain employs TRBV7-3 and TRBJ1-3; TRBD1 agrees at 8 bases. V shed 3 bases, J shed 2 bases, and the junction held 0 bases outside the gene matches. Germline V gives CDR1 SGHTA, CDR2 FQGTGA. The CDR3 consists of 14 residues. The CDR3 protein is CASSLTGAGNTIYF. As DNA, the CDR3 is TGTGCCAGCAGCTTGACAGGGGCTGGAAACACCATATATTTT.

This clone occurred a few times. This sequence joins TRBV28 and TRBJ2-2; TRBD1 aligns across 9 bases. The CDR3 covers 12 residues. Germline values: CDR1 MDHEN, CDR2 SYDVKM. V trimming: 8 bases; J trimming: 5 bases; junction bases outside the gene matches: 0. In nucleotides, the CDR3 is TGTGCCAGCGACAGGGGGACCGGGGAGCTGTTTTTT. This sequence encodes CASDRGTGELFF.

This clone was picked up a small number of times. The V gene is TRBV5-8, the J gene TRBJ1-1; 9 bases are a match to TRBD1. This CDR3 is 15 amino acids long. The germline gives CDR1 SGHTS, CDR2 YDEGEE. V lost 7 bases to trimming and J lost 0 bases; unmatched junction nucleotides: 7. The CDR3 region is CASEDRGRLNTEAFF. The CDR3 DNA sequence: TGTGCCAGCGAGGACAGGGGCCGGTTGAACACTGAAGCTTTCTTT.

In this sample, this clone turned up a few times. This rearrangement joins TRBV19 to TRBJ2-7, with 7 bases lining up with TRBD1. In germline, CDR1 is LNHDA, CDR2 SQIVND (reference sequence). Trimming took 6 bases from V and 1 from J; bases not matched to a gene: 0. There are 12 residues in the CDR3. The CDR3 sequence is CASRGQSYEQYF. CDR3 nucleotide sequence: TGTGCCAGTAGGGGACAGTCCTACGAGCAGTACTTC.

This clone was counted a few times. The gene calls are TRBV7-6 and TRBJ1-6, with 8 bases lining up with TRBD1. The CDR3 consists of 16 residues. CDR1 SGHVS and CDR2 FNYEAQ come from the germline V gene. J gave up 7 bases and V 5 bases, and 10 bases lay outside the gene matches. The CDR3 sequence: CASSRTGRALNSPLHF. CDR3 nucleotide sequence: TGTGCCAGCAGCCGGACAGGGAGGGCATTGAATTCACCCCTCCACTTT.

The rearrangement links TRBV7-6 to TRBJ2-5; possibly TRBD1 for D (6 bases). The V end was cut by 1 base, the J end by 2 bases, with 8 bases between. The CDR3 covers 14 residues. Germline-derived CDR1 and CDR2 are SGHVS and FNYEAQ. CDR3 sequence (DNA): TGTGCCAGCAGCTTAGGGACAGATCAAGAGACCCAGTACTTC. This sequence encodes CASSLGTDQETQYF. Variable domain in full (rest from reference TRBV7-6 and TRBJ2-5): GAGVSQSPRYKVTKRGQDVALRCDPISGHVSLYWYRQALGQGPEFLTYFNYEAQQDKSGLPNDRFSAERPEGSISTLTIQRTEQRDSAMYRCASSLGTDQETQYFGPGTRLLVL.

This clone was seen a handful of times. The J gene is TRBJ1-5, the V gene TRBV7-2; D remains unclear. The CDR3 is 15 amino acids. The germline gives CDR1 SGHTA, CDR2 FQGNSA. V lost 3 bases and J lost 1, with 10 bases in between. CDR3 nucleotide sequence: TGTGCCAGCAGCTTTCGAGGGTCCAGCAATCAGCCCCAGCATTTT. Its protein is CASSFRGSSNQPQHF. Using reference TRBV7-2 and TRBJ1-5 for the parts outside the CDR3, the full variable domain is GAGVSQSPSNKVTEKGKDVELRCDPISGHTALYWYRQSLGQGLEFLIYFQGNSAPDKSGLPSDRFSAERTGGSVSTLTIQRTQQEDSAVYLCASSFRGSSNQPQHFGDGTRLSIL.

The V gene is TRBV5-1, the J gene TRBJ2-3, with a weak D call TRBD2 (6 bases). V lost 0 bases to trimming and J lost 3 bases, with 8 bases between them. The germline V gene has CDR1 SGHRS and CDR2 YFSETQ. The length of the CDR3 is 14 residues. CDR3 coding DNA: TGCGCCAGCAGCTTGGCGCGGGGAACAGATACGCAGTATTTT. Translated: CASSLARGTDTQYF.

The chain is built from TRBV14 and TRBJ2-2, with TRBD2 matching over 7 bases. CDR1 is SGHDN and CDR2 is FVKESK in the germline V gene. V was clipped by 0 bases and J by 5 bases; unmatched bases: 18. CDR3 length: 20 amino acids. The CDR3 region has the DNA TGTGCCAGCAGCCAAGACGACGCTCGGGTGGTAGCGGGTCGGACCGGGGAGCTGTTTTTT. It translates to CASSQDDARVVAGRTGELFF.

The rearrangement uses TRBV30 and TRBJ1-6; possibly TRBD1 for D (6 bases). Germline V gene data show CDR1 as GTSNPN and CDR2 as SVGIG (reference sequence). The CDR3 loop spans 13 amino acids. V was shortened by 2 bases and J by 9 bases, with 11 bases between the two germline ends. The CDR3 coding sequence is TGTGCCTGGAGTCGGACAGACGGTTCACCCCTCCACTTT. This gives the protein CAWSRTDGSPLHF.

Concerning this clone: The junction and the germline gene differ at one end; a read error may be behind it. The gene calls are TRBV6-5 and TRBJ1-2; tentative D call: TRBD1 (6 bases). The germline V gene has CDR1 MNHEY and CDR2 SVGAGI. The CDR3 spans 13 residues. The CDR3 reads CASRLGANYGYNF. CDR3 sequence (DNA): TGTGCCAGCAGGCTGGGGGCTAACTATGGCTACAACTTC.

This rearrangement joins TRBV9 to TRBJ1-1; D is possibly TRBD1 (6 bases). The CDR3 is made up of 13 amino acids. V lost 4 bases and J 4 bases, leaving 11 bases between the germline ends. The V gene's germline CDR1 is SGDLS and CDR2 YYNGEE. The CDR3 sequence: CASSPDRITEAFF. CDR3 DNA sequence: TGTGCCAGCAGCCCCGACAGGATCACTGAAGCTTTCTTT.

This clone was detected a few times. The chain carries TRBV4-1 and TRBJ2-3; D is unclear. The CDR3 runs 13 residues. V was trimmed by 1 base and J by 4 bases, leaving 6 bases between them. Germline CDR1 reads MGHRA; CDR2 reads YSYEKL. The CDR3 loop reads CASSQVWPDTQYF. The CDR3 nucleotides are TGCGCCAGCAGCCAAGTCTGGCCAGATACGCAGTATTTT.

The chain uses TRBV9 and TRBJ1-4; 8 nucleotides align to TRBD1. Germline values: CDR1 SGDLS, CDR2 YYNGEE. This CDR3 region has 16 residues. V dropped 3 bases and J dropped 5; count of bases not matched to a gene: 9. This chain's CDR3 is CASSAEVTGGNEKLFF. For the CDR3, the DNA is TGTGCCAGCAGCGCAGAGGTAACAGGGGGGAATGAAAAACTGTTTTTT. The entire variable domain, with the rest obtained from reference TRBV9 and TRBJ1-4, is as follows: DSGVTQTPKHLITATGQRVTLRCSPRSGDLSVYWYQQSLDQGLQFLIQYYNGEERAKGNILERFSAQQFPDLHSELNLSSLELGDSALYFCASSAEVTGGNEKLFFGSGTQLSVL.

In this sample, this clone turned up a few times. The J gene is TRBJ1-5, the V gene TRBV5-1; TRBD1 agrees at 7 bases. The CDR3 extends over 18 amino acids. Germline V CDR1 and CDR2: SGHRS, YFSETQ. V lost 4 bases to trimming and J lost 3 bases; unmatched junction nucleotides: 16. The DNA for the CDR3 is TGCGCCAGCAGCGAGATTAACAGGGGCGGAAAGAACAATCAGCCCCAGCATTTT. It specifies CASSEINRGGKNNQPQHF.

The chain recombines TRBV7-9 with TRBJ1-1; D unclear. The ends were cut back, 5 bases at V and 1 base at J, with 11 bases in the middle. The CDR3 is made up of 14 amino acids. Germline CDR1 reads SEHNR; CDR2 reads FQNEAQ (reference sequence). CDR3 in amino acids: CASSLPERNTEAFF. The CDR3 bases are TGTGCCAGCAGCCTACCGGAGAGGAACACTGAAGCTTTCTTT.

CDR3 DNA sequence: TGTGCCAGCAGCCCGAGGTGGTCCAGTCAGCCCCAGCATTTT. Its translation: CASSPRWSSQPQHF. V is TRBV11-2 and J is TRBJ1-5; D is ambiguous. The V and J ends lost 5 bases and 6 bases respectively, with 14 bases between them. This CDR3 region has 14 residues. Germline CDR1 reads SGHAT; CDR2 reads FQNNGV.

The chain employs TRBV7-6 and TRBJ2-7; tentative D call: TRBD1 (7 bases). This CDR3 contains 14 residues. Germline V gives CDR1 SGHVS, CDR2 FNYEAQ. V was pared by 5 bases and J by 4 bases, with 15 bases between. CDR3 loop: CASSPRQGGYEQYF. CDR3 DNA sequence: TGTGCCAGCAGCCCCCGCCAGGGGGGATACGAGCAGTACTTC.